This T cell receptor beta chain was recorded in a study of human T cells and chemical hapten exposure. General study results and limits: Expanded TCRs made up significantly more big CDR3 similarity clusters than controls did.

TCRdb used MiXCR to reprocess the RACE reads, holding one entry per CDR3 protein. The sample includes approximately 320,000 distinct CDR3 sequences, about 5.4% of them seen just once. This clonotype has only a few counts. Its specificity is unknown. The CDR3 has 17 residues. V lost 0 bases and J 10 bases, leaving 23 bases between the germline ends. Germline CDR1 SGHDN, CDR2 FVKESK. Time point defined: pre-sensitization, week 0. Specified treatment: therapeutic diphenylcyclopropenone sensitization with weekly scalp DPC. The authors extracted total RNA from unfractionated whole blood. The clonotype originates from a woman younger than 30 with alopecia areata. Some clones in this sample may be carry-over from other donors' samples. The starting material was whole blood, obtained in connection with sensitization to the hapten diphenylcyclopropenone (DPC). This chain connects TRBV14 to TRBJ2-3; D is perhaps TRBD2 (5 bases). CDR3 in amino acids: CASSQDERVLRFSAQYF. The CDR3 DNA reads as TGTGCCAGCAGCCAAGATGAGAGGGTGCTACGATTTTCGGCGCAGTATTTT.